The sequence of this T cell receptor beta chain was determined in a study of identical twins. The ends lost 6 bases at V and 3 bases at J; junction bases unmatched: 8. Germline V gene sequence: CDR1 DFQATT, CDR2 SNEGSKA (reference sequence). This CDR3 region has 14 residues. Via MiXCR, TCRdb re-called the 5' RACE reads, giving one row per CDR3 protein. The table has about 340,000 distinct CDR3 sequences, approximately 13% seen once. These data are also associated with another study on yellow fever vaccine responses in identical twins.

The chain couples TRBV20-1 to TRBJ2-7; 10 nucleotides align to TRBD2. Source material: CD8+ T cells sorted from blood. The TCR originated in a woman aged 18 to 35 in good health. The CDR3 reads CSASLAGDSYEQYF. The CDR3, as DNA: TGCAGTGCCAGTCTAGCGGGAGATAGCTACGAGCAGTACTTC.